The entry that follows covers one TCR beta chain sequence. The antigen remains unidentified. This entry belongs to a study of T cell responses to AZD1222 COVID-19 vaccine. Regarding the study as a whole: Among the donors, most were white British and more were female, and clonal diversity was possibly underestimated.

Profiling relied on immunoSEQ multiplex PCR, and the TCRdb table lists in-frame clones only, not all of them. Among under 100,000 clones listed, about 90% were seen once. This CDR3 spans 15 amino acids. Germline V gives CDR1 MNHNS, CDR2 SASEGT. V dropped 1 base and J dropped 4; count of bases not matched to a gene: 6. The source material was peripheral blood, sampled on day 0 of MenACWY control vaccination. This sequence originates from an adult in good health. The genes are TRBV6-1 and TRBJ1-2, with 7 nucleotides matching TRBD1. CDR3 protein: CASSEGRGRSYGYTF. CDR3 nucleotides: TGTGCCAGCAGTGAAGGTAGGGGGCGAAGCTATGGCTACACCTTC.